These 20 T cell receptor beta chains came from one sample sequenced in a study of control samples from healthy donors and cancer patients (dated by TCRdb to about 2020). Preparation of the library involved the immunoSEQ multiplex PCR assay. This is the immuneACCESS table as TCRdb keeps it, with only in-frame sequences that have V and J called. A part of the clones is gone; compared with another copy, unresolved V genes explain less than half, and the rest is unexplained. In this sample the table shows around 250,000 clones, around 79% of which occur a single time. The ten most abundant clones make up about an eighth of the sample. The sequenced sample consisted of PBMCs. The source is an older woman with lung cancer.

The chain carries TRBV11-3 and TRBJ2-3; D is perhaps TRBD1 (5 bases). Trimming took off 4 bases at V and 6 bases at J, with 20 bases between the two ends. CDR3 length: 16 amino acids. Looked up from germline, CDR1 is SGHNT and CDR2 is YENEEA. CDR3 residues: CASSSGLGTSGDTQYF. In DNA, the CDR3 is TGTGCCAGCAGCTCAGGGCTCGGCACAAGTGGGGATACGCAGTATTTT. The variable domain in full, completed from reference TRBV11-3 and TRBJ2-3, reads EAGVVQSPRYKIIEKKQPVAFWCNPISGHNTLYWYLQNLGQGPELLIRYENEEAVDDSQLPKDRFSAERLKGVDSTLKIQPAELGDSAVYLCASSSGLGTSGDTQYFGPGTRLTVL.

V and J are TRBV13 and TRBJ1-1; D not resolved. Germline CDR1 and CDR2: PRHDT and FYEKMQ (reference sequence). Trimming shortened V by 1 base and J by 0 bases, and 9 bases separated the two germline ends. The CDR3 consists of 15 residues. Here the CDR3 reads CASSLEQNVNTEAFF. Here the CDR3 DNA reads TGTGCCAGCAGCTTAGAACAGAACGTGAACACTGAAGCTTTCTTT.

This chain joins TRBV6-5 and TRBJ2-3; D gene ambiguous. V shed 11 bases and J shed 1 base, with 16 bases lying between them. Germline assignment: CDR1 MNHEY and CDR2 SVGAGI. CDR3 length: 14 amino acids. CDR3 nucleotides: TGTGCCGGCTCTCTCCTCCCAGGCACAGATACGCAGTATTTT. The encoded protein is CAGSLLPGTDTQYF.

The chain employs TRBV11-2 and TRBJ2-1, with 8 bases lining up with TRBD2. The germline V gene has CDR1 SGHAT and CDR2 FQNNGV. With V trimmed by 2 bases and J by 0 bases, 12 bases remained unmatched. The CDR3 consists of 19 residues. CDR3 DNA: TGTGCCAGCAGCTTATATATACTAGCGGACCCGTACTCCTACAATGAGCAGTTCTTC. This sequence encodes CASSLYILADPYSYNEQFF.

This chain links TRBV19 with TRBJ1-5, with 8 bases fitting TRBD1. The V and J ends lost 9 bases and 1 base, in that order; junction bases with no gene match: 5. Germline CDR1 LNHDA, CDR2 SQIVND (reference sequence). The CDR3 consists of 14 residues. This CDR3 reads CARGQGGSNQPQHF. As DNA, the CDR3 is TGTGCCAGAGGACAGGGTGGGAGCAATCAGCCCCAGCATTTT.

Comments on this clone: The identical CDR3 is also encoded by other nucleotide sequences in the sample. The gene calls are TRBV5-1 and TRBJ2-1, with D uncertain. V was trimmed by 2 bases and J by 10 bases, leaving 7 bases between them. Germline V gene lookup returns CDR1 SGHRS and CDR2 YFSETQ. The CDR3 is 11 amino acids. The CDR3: CASSFRTEQFF. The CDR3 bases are TGCGCCAGCAGCTTCCGGACCGAGCAGTTCTTC.

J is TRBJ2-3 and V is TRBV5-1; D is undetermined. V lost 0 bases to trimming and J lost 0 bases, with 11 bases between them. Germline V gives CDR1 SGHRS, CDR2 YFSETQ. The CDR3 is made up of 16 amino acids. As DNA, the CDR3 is TGCGCCAGCAGCTTGGCGAGGTCCTCTAGCACAGATACGCAGTATTTT. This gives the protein CASSLARSSSTDTQYF.

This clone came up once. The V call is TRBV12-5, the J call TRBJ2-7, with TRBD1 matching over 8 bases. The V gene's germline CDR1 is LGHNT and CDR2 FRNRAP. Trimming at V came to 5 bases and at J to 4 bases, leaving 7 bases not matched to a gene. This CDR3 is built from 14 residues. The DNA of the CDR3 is TGTGCTAGTGGTATCCAGGGGGCTAGGTACGAGCAGTACTTC. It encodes CASGIQGARYEQYF.

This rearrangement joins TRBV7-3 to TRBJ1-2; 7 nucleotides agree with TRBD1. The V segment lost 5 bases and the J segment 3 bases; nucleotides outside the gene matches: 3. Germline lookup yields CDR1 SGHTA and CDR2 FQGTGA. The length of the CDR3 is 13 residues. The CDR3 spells CASSRDRDYGYTF. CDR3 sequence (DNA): TGTGCCAGCAGCCGAGACAGGGACTATGGCTACACCTTC.

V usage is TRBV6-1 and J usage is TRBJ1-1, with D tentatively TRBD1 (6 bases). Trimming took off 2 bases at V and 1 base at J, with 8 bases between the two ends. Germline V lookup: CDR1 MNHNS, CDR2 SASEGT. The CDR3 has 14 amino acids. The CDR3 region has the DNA TGTGCCAGCAGTGAAACAGGGACGAACACTGAAGCTTTCTTT. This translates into CASSETGTNTEAFF.

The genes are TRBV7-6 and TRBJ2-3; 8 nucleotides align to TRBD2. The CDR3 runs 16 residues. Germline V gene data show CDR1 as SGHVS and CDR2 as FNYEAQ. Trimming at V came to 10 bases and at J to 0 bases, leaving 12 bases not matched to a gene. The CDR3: CATGRRGASSTDTQYF. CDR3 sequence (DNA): TGTGCCACCGGTAGGCGGGGGGCCAGCAGCACAGATACGCAGTATTTT.

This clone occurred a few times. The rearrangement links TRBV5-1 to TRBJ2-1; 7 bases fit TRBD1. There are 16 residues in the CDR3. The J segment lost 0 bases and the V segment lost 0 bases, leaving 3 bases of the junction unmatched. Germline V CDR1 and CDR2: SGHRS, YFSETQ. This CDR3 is CASSLGQGYSYNEQFF. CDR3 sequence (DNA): TGCGCCAGCAGCTTGGGACAGGGATACTCCTACAATGAGCAGTTCTTC.

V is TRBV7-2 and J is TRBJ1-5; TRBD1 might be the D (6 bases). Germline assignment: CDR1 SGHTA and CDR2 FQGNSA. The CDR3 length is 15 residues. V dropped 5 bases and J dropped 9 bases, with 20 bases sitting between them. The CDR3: CASSPDQLTGRPQHF. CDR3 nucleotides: TGTGCCAGCAGCCCCGACCAATTGACAGGCCGGCCCCAGCATTTT. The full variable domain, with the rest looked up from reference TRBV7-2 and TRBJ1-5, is GAGVSQSPSNKVTEKGKDVELRCDPISGHTALYWYRQSLGQGLEFLIYFQGNSAPDKSGLPSDRFSAERTGGSVSTLTIQRTQQEDSAVYLCASSPDQLTGRPQHFGDGTRLSIL.

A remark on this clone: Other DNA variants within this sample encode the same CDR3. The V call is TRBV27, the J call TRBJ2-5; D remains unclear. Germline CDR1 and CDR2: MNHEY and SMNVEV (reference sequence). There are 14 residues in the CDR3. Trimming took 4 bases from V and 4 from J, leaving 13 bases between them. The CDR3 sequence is CASSSGLPGETQYF. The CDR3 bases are TGTGCCAGCAGTTCCGGGCTCCCAGGAGAGACCCAGTACTTC.

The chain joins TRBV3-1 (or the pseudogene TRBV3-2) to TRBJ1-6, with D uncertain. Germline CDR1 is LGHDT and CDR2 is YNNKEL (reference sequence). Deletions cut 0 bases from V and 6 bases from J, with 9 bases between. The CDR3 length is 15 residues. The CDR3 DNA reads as TGTGCCAGCAGCCAAGATCTCGGAGTTAATTCACCCCTCCACTTT. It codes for CASSQDLGVNSPLHF.

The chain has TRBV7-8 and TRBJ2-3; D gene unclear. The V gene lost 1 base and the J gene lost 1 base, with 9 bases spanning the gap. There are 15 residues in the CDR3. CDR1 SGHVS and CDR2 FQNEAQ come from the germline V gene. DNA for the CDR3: TGTGCCAGCAGCTTAGGCAGCGCCCGCACAGATACGCAGTATTTT. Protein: CASSLGSARTDTQYF.

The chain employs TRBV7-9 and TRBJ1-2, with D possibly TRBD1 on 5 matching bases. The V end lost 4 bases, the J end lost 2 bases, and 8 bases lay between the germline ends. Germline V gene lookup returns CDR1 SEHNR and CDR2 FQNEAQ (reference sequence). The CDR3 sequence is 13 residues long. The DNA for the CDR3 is TGTGCCAGCAGCTCCCGGGACAACTATGGCTACACCTTC. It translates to CASSSRDNYGYTF.

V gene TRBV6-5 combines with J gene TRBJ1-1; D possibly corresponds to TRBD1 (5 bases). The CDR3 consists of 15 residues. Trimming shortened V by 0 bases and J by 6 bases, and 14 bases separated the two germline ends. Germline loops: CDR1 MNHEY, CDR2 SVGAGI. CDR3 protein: CASSYSGQGSAEAFF. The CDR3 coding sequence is TGTGCCAGCAGTTACTCCGGGCAGGGATCCGCTGAAGCTTTCTTT.

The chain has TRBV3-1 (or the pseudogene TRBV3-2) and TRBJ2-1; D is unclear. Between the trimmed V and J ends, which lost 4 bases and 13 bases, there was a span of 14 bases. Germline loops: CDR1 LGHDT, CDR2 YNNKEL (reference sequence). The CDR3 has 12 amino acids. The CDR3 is CASSLLGRDQFF. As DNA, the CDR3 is TGTGCCAGCAGCCTCTTAGGGCGCGACCAGTTCTTC.

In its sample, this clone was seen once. In nucleotides, the CDR3 is TGTGCCAGCAGCCCTGTCGGGGGGAGTCCTGAGCAGTTCTTC. Translated: CASSPVGGSPEQFF. This chain joins TRBV6-4 and TRBJ2-1; 7 bases map to TRBD2. J was trimmed by 9 bases and V by 6 bases; bases with no gene match: 11. The CDR3 length is 14 residues. Germline lookup yields CDR1 MRHNA and CDR2 SNTAGT.